This T cell receptor (beta chain) was captured in a study of immune cell composition in non-small cell lung cancer. Overall study: Most cases were lung adenocarcinoma or squamous cell carcinoma.

Note on this clone: Its specificity is not known.

General observations from the study: Adenocarcinomas with higher top tumour-associated clone frequency had more reactive TILs. Squamous carcinomas (approximately 80%) more often had tumour-associated clones >0.5% than adenocarcinomas (roughly 33%). Lung squamous cell carcinoma tumours had significantly higher top 10 clone scores and productive clonality than lung adenocarcinoma.

Measured with immunoSEQ multiplex PCR; TCRdb has only the in-frame clones, and not every one. Counted here are roughly 4,400 clones, about 80% occurring once; the ten biggest clones make up about an eighth. The CDR3 runs to 18 residues. The V gene's germline CDR1 is MDHEN and CDR2 SYDVKM. Losses at the gene ends were 5 bases for V and 0 bases for J; bases not matched to a gene: 9. V is TRBV28 and J is TRBJ2-4; 11 nucleotides align to TRBD2. Sequenced input: lung tumor tissue. This receptor was obtained from a human donor with non-small cell lung cancer. The CDR3 sequence: CASSHSGRAEVAKNIQYF. The CDR3 DNA sequence: TGTGCCAGCAGTCATAGCGGGAGGGCCGAGGTAGCCAAAAACATTCAGTACTTC.